This T cell receptor (beta chain) was captured by sequencing in a study of metastatic and nonmetastatic thyroid tumors. Study context: Patients with malignant and benign thyroid disease provided blood and tumor or nodule tissue, whose repertoires were compared. Study-wide results and caveats: A significant increase in TCR beta diversity was reportedly seen in malignant thyroid tumors relative to benign nodules, in blood and tumor.

In the original processing: In papillary thyroid cancer, a distant-metastasis classifier was built using CDR3 differences across clinicopathological groups. TCRdb re-called clones from the PCR reads using MiXCR. TCRdb, rather than the study authors, made the V and J calls. The data show 25,000 to 30,000 clones, with over 15% seen just once and roughly 4.2% held by the top ten. Until they underwent thyroid surgery, no patient had received any treatment. Germline CDR1 and CDR2: MRHNA and SNTAGT. The CDR3 consists of 12 residues. The germline V and J ends were trimmed by 2 bases and 5 bases, with 4 bases remaining between them. Ten or more counts support this clone. The antigen remains undetermined.

The V call is TRBV6-4, the J call TRBJ1-5; no reliable D call. The material sequenced was blood. This clonotype was obtained from a female donor with papillary thyroid cancer or a benign thyroid nodule (not recorded which). Some clones in this sample may be carry-over from other donors' samples. This CDR3 is CASSDGHQPQHF. DNA for the CDR3: TGTGCCAGCAGTGACGGGCATCAGCCCCAGCATTTT.